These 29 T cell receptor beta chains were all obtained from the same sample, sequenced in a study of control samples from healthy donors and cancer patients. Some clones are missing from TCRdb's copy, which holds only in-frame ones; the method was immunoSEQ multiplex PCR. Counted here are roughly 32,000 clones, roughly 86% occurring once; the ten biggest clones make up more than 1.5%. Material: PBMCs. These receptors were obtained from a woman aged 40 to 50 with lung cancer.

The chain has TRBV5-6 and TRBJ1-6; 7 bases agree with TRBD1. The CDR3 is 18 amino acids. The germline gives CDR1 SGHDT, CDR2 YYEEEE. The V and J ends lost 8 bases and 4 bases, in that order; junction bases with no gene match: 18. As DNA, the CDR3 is TGTGCCAGTTACCGGGGAGGGGGCCTCTTTCGGTATAATTCACCCCTCCACTTT. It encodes CASYRGGGLFRYNSPLHF.

The CDR3 coding sequence is TGTGCCAGCAGGCCCGGGACAGGGAACTACGAGCAGTACTTC. It codes for CASRPGTGNYEQYF. V usage is TRBV27 and J usage is TRBJ2-7, with 9 nucleotides matching TRBD1. V was clipped by 6 bases and J by 3 bases; unmatched bases: 6. The length of the CDR3 is 14 residues. Per the germline V gene, CDR1 is MNHEY and CDR2 is SMNVEV (reference sequence).

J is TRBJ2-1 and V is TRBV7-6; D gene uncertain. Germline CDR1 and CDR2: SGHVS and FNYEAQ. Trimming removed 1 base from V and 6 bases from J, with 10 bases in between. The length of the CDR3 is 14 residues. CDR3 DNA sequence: TGTGCCAGCAGCTTAGTCTCGTTAAGCAATGAGCAGTTCTTC. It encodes CASSLVSLSNEQFF.

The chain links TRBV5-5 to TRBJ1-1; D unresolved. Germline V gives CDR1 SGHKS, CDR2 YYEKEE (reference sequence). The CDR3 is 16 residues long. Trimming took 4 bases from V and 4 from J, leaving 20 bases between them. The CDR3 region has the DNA TGTGCCAGCAGCCCCGGACGGAACATTGGAGGCACTGAAGCTTTCTTT. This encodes CASSPGRNIGGTEAFF.

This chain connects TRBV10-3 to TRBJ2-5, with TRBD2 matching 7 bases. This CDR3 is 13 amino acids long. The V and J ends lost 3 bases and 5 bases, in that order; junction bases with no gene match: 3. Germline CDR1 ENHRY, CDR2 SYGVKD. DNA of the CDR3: TGTGCCATCAGTGATGGACTAGACGAGACCCAGTACTTC. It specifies CAISDGLDETQYF.

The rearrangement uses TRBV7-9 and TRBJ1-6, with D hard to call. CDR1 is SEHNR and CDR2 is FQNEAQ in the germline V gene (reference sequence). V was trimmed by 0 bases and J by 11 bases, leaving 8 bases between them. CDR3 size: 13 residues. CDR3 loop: CASSLAGGAPLHF. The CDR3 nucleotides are TGTGCCAGCAGCTTAGCCGGCGGTGCACCCCTCCACTTT.

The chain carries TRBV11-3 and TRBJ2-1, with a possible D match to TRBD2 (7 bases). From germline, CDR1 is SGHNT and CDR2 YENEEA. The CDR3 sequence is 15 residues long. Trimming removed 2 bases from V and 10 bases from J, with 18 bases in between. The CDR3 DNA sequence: TGTGCCAGCAGCTTACAGGGCGGGGGCCCACCAGAGCAGTTCTTC. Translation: CASSLQGGGPPEQFF.

The CDR3 DNA reads TGTGCCAGTACCCGGGACGGTGGCTACACCTTC. This codes for CASTRDGGYTF. The V and J genes are TRBV2 and TRBJ1-2; tentative D call: TRBD1 (5 bases). This CDR3 comprises 11 residues. From germline, CDR1 is SNHLY and CDR2 FYNNEI. The ends were cut back, 9 bases at V and 7 bases at J, with 12 bases in the middle.

The CDR3 loop is CASTQRNYEQYF. The CDR3 DNA reads TGTGCCAGCACCCAGCGGAACTACGAGCAGTACTTC. The chain combines TRBV2 with TRBJ2-7, with a weak D call TRBD2 (5 bases). This CDR3 contains 12 residues. V gave up 7 bases and J gave up 3 bases, with 10 bases separating them. Looked up from germline, CDR1 is SNHLY and CDR2 is FYNNEI.

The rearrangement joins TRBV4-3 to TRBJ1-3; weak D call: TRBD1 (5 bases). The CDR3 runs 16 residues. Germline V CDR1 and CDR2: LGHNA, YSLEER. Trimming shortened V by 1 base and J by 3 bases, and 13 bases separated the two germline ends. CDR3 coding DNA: TGCGCCAGCAGCCAAGGGGGCGCGGGGAGTGGAAACACCATATATTTT. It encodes CASSQGGAGSGNTIYF.

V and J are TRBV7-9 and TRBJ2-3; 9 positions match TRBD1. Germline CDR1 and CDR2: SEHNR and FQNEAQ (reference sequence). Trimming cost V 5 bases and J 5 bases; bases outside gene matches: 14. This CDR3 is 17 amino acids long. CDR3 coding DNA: TGTGCCAGCAGCACGATTCCGGGACAGGGTTCGGAAGATACGCAGTATTTT. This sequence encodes CASSTIPGQGSEDTQYF.

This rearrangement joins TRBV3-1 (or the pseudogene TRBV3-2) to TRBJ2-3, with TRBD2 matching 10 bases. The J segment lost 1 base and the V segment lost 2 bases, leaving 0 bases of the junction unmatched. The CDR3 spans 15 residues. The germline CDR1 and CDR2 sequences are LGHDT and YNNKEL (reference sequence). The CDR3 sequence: CASSQLAGGTDTQYF. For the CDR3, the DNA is TGTGCCAGCAGCCAACTAGCGGGGGGCACAGATACGCAGTATTTT.

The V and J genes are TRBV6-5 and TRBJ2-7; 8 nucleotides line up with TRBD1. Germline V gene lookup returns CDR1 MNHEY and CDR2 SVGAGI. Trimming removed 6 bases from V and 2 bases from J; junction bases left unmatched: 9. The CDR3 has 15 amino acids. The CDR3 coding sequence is TGTGCCAGCAGCGCCCGACAGGGGCGGACCTACGAGCAGTACTTC. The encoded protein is CASSARQGRTYEQYF.

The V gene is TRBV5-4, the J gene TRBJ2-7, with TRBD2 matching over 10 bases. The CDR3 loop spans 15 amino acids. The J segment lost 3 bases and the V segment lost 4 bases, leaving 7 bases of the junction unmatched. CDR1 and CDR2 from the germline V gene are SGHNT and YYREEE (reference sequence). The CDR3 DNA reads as TGTGCCAGCAGCACTAGCGGGGTTCGGTTCTACGAGCAGTACTTC. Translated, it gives CASSTSGVRFYEQYF.

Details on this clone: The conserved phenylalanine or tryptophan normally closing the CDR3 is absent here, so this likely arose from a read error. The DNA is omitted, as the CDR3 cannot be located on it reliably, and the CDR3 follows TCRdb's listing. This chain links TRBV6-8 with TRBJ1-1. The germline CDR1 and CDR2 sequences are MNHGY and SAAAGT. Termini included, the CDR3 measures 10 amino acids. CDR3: CASKGLVGRD.

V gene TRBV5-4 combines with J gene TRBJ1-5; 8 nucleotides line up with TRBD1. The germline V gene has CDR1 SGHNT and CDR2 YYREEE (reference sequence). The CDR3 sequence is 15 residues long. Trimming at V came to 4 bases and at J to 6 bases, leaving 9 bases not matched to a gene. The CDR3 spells CASSPDRGMGQPQHF. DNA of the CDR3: TGTGCCAGCAGCCCCGACAGGGGAATGGGTCAGCCCCAGCATTTT.

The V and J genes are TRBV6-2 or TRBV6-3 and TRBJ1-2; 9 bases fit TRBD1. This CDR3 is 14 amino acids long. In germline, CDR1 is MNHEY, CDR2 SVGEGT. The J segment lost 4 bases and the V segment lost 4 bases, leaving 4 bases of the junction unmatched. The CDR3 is CASSSTGGRYGYTF. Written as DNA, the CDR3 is TGTGCCAGCAGTTCGACAGGGGGACGCTATGGCTACACCTTC.

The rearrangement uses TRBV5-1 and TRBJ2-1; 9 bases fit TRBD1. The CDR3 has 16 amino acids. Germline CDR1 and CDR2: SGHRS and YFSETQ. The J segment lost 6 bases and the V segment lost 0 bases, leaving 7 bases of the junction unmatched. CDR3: CASSLAPDRGINEQFF. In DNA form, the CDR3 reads TGCGCCAGCAGCTTGGCCCCCGACAGGGGGATCAATGAGCAGTTCTTC.

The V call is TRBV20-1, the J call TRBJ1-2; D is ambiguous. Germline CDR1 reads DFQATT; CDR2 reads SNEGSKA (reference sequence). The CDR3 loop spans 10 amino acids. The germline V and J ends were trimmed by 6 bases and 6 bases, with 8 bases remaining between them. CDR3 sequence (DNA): TGCAGTGCCACCGGGGATGGCTACACCTTC. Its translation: CSATGDGYTF.

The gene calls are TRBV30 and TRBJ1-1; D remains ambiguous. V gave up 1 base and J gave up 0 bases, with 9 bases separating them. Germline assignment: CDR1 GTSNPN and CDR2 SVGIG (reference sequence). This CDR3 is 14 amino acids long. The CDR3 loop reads CAWSGSRLNTEAFF. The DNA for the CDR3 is TGTGCCTGGAGTGGGAGCAGGTTGAACACTGAAGCTTTCTTT.

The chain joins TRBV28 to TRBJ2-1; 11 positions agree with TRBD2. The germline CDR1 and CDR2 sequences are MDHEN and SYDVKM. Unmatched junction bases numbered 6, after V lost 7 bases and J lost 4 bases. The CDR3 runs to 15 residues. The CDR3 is CASILAGGPYNEQFF. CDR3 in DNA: TGTGCCAGCATATTAGCGGGGGGGCCTTACAATGAGCAGTTCTTC.

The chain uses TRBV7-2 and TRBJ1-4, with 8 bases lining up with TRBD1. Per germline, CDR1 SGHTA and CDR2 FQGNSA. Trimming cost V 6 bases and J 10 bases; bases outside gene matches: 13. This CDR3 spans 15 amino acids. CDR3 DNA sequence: TGTGCCAGCAGACGTCAGGGGGCGGAATTGGGAAAACTGTTTTTT. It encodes CASRRQGAELGKLFF.

The CDR3 region is CASSESGVGEQYF. In DNA, the CDR3 is TGTGCCAGCAGTGAATCGGGGGTCGGCGAGCAGTACTTC. The V gene is TRBV2, the J gene TRBJ2-7; a possible D gene is TRBD2 (6 bases). The CDR3 sequence is 13 residues long. Germline values: CDR1 SNHLY, CDR2 FYNNEI. V lost 2 bases and J lost 6, with 11 bases in between.

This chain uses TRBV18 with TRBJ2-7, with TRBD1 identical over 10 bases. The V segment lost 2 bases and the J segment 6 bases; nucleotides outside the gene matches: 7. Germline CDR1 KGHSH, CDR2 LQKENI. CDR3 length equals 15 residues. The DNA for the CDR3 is TGTGCCAGCTCACCATTGGGACAGGGGTTAGGCGAGCAGTACTTC. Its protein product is CASSPLGQGLGEQYF.

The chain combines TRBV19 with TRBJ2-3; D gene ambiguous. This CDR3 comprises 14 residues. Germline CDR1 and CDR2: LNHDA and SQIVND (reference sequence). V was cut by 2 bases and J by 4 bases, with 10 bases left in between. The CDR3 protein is CASSILFRADTQYF. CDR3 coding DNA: TGTGCCAGTAGTATACTATTCCGGGCAGATACGCAGTATTTT.

CDR3 nucleotides: TGTGCCAGCAGCTTAGGGGGGGCAGATACGCAGTATTTT. As protein: CASSLGGADTQYF. This chain connects TRBV7-6 to TRBJ2-3, with a possible D match to TRBD2 (6 bases). Germline assignment: CDR1 SGHVS and CDR2 FNYEAQ. Trimming left V 1 base short and J 4 bases short, with 6 bases between. The CDR3 contains 13 residues.

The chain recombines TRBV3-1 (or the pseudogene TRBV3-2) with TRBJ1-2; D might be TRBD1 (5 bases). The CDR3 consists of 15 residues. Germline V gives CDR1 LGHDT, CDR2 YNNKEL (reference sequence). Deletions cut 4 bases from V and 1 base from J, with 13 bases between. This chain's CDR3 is CASSLPGLNNYGYTF. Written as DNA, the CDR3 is TGTGCCAGCAGCCTGCCGGGACTGAATAACTATGGCTACACCTTC.

The CDR3 DNA sequence: TGTGCCAGCAGTTCTGACAGGGGTGGCTACGAGCAGTACTTC. Translation gives CASSSDRGGYEQYF. V is TRBV25-1 and J is TRBJ2-7, with 8 bases aligning to TRBD1. V shed 5 bases, J shed 3 bases, and the junction held 6 bases outside the gene matches. CDR1 MGHDK and CDR2 SYGVNS come from the germline V gene. This CDR3 is 14 amino acids long.

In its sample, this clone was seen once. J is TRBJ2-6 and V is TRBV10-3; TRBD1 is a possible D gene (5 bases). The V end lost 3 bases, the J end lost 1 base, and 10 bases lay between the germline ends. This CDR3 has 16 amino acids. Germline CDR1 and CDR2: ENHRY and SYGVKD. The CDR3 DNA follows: TGTGCCATCAGTGACCCCGACAGATCTGGGGCCAACGTCCTGACTTTC. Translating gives CAISDPDRSGANVLTF.